This paragraph reports one TCR beta chain. In this sample, this clonotype turned up a few times. This clone's antigen is unknown. Base-call qualities are not available, and no considerably larger clone is one nucleotide away. The sample's treatment or condition label is to be understood as: allogeneic hematopoietic cell transplantation with graft depleted of TCRalphabeta T cells and CD19 B cells. Transplant recipients were children who received TCRalphabeta/CD19-depleted allogeneic hematopoietic cell grafts. The sample comes from a study of T-cell reconstitution after alpha-beta-depleted transplantation in children (dated by TCRdb to between 2015 and 2016). With regard to the full study: Using TCR repertoire profiling, the study followed T-cell immune reconstitution in a quantitative way in children after TCRalphabeta/CD19-depleted allogeneic hematopoietic cell transplantation. Findings and caveats that apply to the study as a whole: Over subsequent months, a decline in hyperexpanded clone frequencies was noted, and after one year, T-cell counts and TCRbeta diversity were mostly ascribed to newly produced T cells. The apparently early alphabetaT-cell count recovery about two months after transplant was reportedly dependent on only several hundred rapidly expanded clones derived from non-depleted graft cells. The high TCRbeta diversity at day 60 in some patients was ascribed to recipient T cells and intrathymic progenitors that had survived conditioning.

The library was obtained by PCR. Sequencing took place on an Illumina HiSeq 2500. TCR libraries were prepared with molecular barcoding, using unique molecular identifiers to normalize TCRbeta repertoire quantification. The public sequencing data were trimmed at Q25 with fastp and processed into clonotypes with MiXCR by TCRdb, which kept only in-frame beta chains. Rows with one shared CDR3 protein collapse into an entry with the most common genes and DNA. In this sample the table shows around 420,000 distinct CDR3 sequences, 15% to 20% of which occur a single time. Jointly, the top ten make up 29% of the sample. Trimming costs V 9 bases and J 7 bases, and their ends lie 13 bases apart. From its cysteine to its phenylalanine, the CDR3 spans 12 amino acids. The sequence is cut down to CDR3 DNA, 36 bases in frame from base 1.

The clonotype originates from a boy under two years old who had a stem cell transplant for Wiskott-Aldrich syndrome, so the T cells may come from the graft donor. The material sequenced was PBMCs, mostly from graft donor cells, taken 360 days after TCRalphabeta/CD19-depleted stem cell transplant. The V and J genes are TRBV12-3 or TRBV12-4 and TRBJ2-1; the D gene cannot be named for sure. The DNA sequence is as follows: TGTGCCAGTTTGACCCGCTGGAATGAGCAGTTCTTC. This encodes CASLTRWNEQFF.